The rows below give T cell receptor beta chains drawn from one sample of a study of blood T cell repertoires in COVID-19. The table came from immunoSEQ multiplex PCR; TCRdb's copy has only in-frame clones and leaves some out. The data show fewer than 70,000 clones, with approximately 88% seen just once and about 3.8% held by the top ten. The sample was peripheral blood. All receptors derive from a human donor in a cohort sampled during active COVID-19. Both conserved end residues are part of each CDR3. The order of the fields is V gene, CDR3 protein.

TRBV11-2,CASSLERAGVGTDTQYF
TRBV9,CASSVFLDPGTGYGYTF
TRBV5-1,CASSLGDQGSYEQYF
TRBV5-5,CASSLYGREMDEQYF
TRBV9,CASSVGDSYNEQFF
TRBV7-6,CASSLFAGPITGELFF
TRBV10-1,CASSEIERGASTDTQYF
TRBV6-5,CASSYGDRLGNTIYF
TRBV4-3,CASSQDSGANSPLHF
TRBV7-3,CASSLLPGSETQYF
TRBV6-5,CASSQTGDEQYF
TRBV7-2,CASSLDFTGTDGYTF
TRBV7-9,CASSLADRSGYTF
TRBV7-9,CASSIAVGQGAYEQYF
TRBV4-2,CASSQFSQGNEKLFF
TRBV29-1,CSVPDPRSGNTIYF
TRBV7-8,CASSAQGTAYGYTF
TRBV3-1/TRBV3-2,CASSQRTSRETQYF
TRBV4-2,CASSPPGLQLGNEQFF
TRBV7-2,CASSVDSYEQYF
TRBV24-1,CATSDLDRVYTF
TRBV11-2,CASSAGQGSGNTIYF
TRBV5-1,CASSLGSSYEQYF
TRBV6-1,CASSEGTGYQPQHF
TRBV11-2,CASSFNRGYNSPLHF
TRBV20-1,CSARSGETQYF
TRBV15,CATQRVERGFYNEQFF
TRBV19,CASSIGLTTTYEQYF
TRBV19,CASSALGGYSYEQYF
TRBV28,CASSQGQRVYNEQFF
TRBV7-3,CASSYRASLDEQFF
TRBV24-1,CATSDLGSGRGTDTQYF
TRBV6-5,CASSYRDISYEQYF
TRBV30,CAWSPQTGANYGYTF
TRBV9,CASSSHEGTGALSLHF
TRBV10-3,CAIRSDTGMYEQYF
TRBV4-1,CASSLSLSIGTDTQYF
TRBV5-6,CASSLGQGGTDTQYF
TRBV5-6,CASSPWTLSSGNTIYF
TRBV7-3,CASSLNRQGEQYF
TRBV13,CASKPGTSGLSYEQYF
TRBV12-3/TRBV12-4,CASSFGEYEQYF
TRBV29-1,CSVVVPGGGLFF
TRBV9,CASSVATVGGETFGYTF
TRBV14,CASSQEAPVTGSNYGYTF
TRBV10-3,CAISTDRGRTNEQYF
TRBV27,CASTDRLATDTQYF
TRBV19,CASSISGGRETQYF
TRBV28,CASSSTLDKMLYEQYF
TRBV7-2,CASSLAYQKTYEQYF
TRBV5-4,CASSSDRGNYGYTF
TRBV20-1,CSAGNRGPQYF
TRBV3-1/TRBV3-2,CASSGGGRYFSGANVLTF
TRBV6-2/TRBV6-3,CASSYSDGGVYEQYF
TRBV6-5,CASSYKPSGGNQPQHF